These T cell receptor beta chains were read from a single sample in a study of Ad26.COV2.S vaccination and SARS-CoV-2 variants. Method: immunoSEQ multiplex PCR; TCRdb's copy keeps in-frame clones and lacks some. The sample has hundreds of thousands of clones; 65% to 90% are singletons. The starting material was peripheral blood, obtained in a trial of Ad26.COV2.S vaccine versus placebo. Receptor source: a person between 18 and 60 years old who received the Ad26.COV2.S COVID-19 vaccine or a placebo. Each CDR3 is given with its conserved first and last residue. D genes are given only for firm matches. Only part of the rows carry a size: once, few, many, or a class if the clone is expanded.

V gene	D gene	J gene	clone size	CDR3 protein
TRBV18	TRBD2	TRBJ2-5	.	CASSPGLAQETQYF
TRBV30	TRBD1	TRBJ1-6	.	CAWSSTGTANSPLHF
TRBV28	.	TRBJ2-1	.	CAHSPGLSSYNEQFF
TRBV9	TRBD1	TRBJ2-2	few	CASKFGQGNTGELFF
TRBV19	.	TRBJ2-1	.	CASSRTEEQFF
TRBV27	TRBD2	TRBJ2-3	.	CASSLRLGGSGTQYF
TRBV28	.	TRBJ1-3	.	CASHGVLSGNTIYF
TRBV6-5	TRBD1	TRBJ1-1	.	CASIRDSMNTEAFF
TRBV25-1	TRBD2	TRBJ2-2	few	CASSLSSGGTTGELFF
TRBV2	.	TRBJ2-7	.	CASSEKYF
TRBV4-1	.	TRBJ2-1	.	CASSLNRDLDNEQFF
TRBV20-1	.	TRBJ2-3	.	CSARVDTQYF
TRBV2	TRBD1	TRBJ1-1	many	CASSDLRTGKRGMNTEAFF
TRBV7-2	.	TRBJ1-3	once	CASSTKRGRSSGNTIYF
TRBV28	TRBD2	TRBJ2-4	.	CASKRDGRAVNIQYF
TRBV19	.	TRBJ2-2	.	CASKASVWGELFF
TRBV28	.	TRBJ2-5	.	CASMLSGPGETQYF
TRBV27	TRBD1	TRBJ1-5	.	CASGVGQGARQPQHF
TRBV2	.	TRBJ1-2	.	CARNTGNYGYTF
TRBV29-1	.	TRBJ2-4	.	CSVVEGGNIQYF
TRBV5-4	.	TRBJ1-2	.	CASSLDANYGYTF